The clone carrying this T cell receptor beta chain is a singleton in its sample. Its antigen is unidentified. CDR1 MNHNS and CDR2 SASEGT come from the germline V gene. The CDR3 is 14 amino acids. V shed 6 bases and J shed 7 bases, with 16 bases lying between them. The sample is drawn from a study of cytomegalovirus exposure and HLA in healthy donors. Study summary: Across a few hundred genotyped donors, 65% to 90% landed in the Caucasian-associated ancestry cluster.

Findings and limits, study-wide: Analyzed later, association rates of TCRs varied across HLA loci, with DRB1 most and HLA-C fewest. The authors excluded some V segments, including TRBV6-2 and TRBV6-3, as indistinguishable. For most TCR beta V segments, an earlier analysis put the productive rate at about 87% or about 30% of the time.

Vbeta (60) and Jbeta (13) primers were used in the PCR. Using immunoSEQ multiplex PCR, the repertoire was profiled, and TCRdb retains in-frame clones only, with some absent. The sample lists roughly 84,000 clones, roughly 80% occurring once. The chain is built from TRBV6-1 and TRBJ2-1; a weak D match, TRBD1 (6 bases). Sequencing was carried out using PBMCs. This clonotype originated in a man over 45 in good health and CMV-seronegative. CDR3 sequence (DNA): TGTGCCAGCAGGGGGGCCGAGGCAGGGAATGAGCAGTTCTTC. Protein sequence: CASRGAEAGNEQFF.